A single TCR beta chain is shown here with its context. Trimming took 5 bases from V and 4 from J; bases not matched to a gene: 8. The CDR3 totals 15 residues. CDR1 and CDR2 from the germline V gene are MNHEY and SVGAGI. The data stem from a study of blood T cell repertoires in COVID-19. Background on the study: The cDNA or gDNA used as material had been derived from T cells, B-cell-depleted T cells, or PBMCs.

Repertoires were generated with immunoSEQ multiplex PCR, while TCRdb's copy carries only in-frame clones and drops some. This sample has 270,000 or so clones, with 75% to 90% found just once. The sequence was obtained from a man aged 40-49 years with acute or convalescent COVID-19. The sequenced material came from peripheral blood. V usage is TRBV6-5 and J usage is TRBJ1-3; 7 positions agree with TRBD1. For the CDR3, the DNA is TGTGCCAGCAGTCGAATACAGGGGCGAGGAAACACCATATATTTT. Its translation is CASSRIQGRGNTIYF.